A selection of T cell receptor beta chains follows, all from one sample in a study of patients and donors after allogeneic stem cell transplantation. From the RT-PCR reads, TCRdb called clonotypes with MiXCR, one entry per CDR3 protein. Of 70,000 or so distinct CDR3 sequences listed, 26% are singletons. Sample: blood, either unsorted or a sorted T cell fraction (not recorded which). These receptors all come from a human donor who was either an allogeneic HSCT recipient or a stem cell or donor lymphocyte infusion donor (not recorded which). It is not recorded whose cells these are; they may come from a transplant donor. The CDR3 runs from the conserved cysteine through the conserved F or W. Each record gives: J gene, V gene, D gene, clone size, CDR3 protein, CDR3 DNA. A D gene is named only where the DNA matches it firmly. A clone size is listed for some rows: how often the clone was seen (once, few, many), or a class if it is expanded.

>TRBJ1-1|TRBV12-3/TRBV12-4|NA|NA
CASSFQGRTEAFF
TGTGCCAGCAGTTTTCAGGGGCGCACTGAAGCTTTCTTT
>TRBJ2-5|TRBV12-3/TRBV12-4|TRBD2|NA
CASSYRTSPWETQYF
TGTGCCAGCAGTTACCGGACTAGCCCTTGGGAGACCCAGTACTTC
>TRBJ2-5|TRBV10-3|TRBD1|many
CAISPSRGQGVQETQYF
TGTGCCATCAGTCCATCGCGGGGACAGGGGGTCCAAGAGACCCAGTACTTC
>TRBJ2-7|TRBV20-1|NA|once
CSASLDRYEQYF
TGCAGTGCTAGCCTGGACAGATACGAGCAGTACTTC
>TRBJ2-3|TRBV14|NA|NA
CASSVVARRDTQYF
TGTGCCAGCAGCGTAGTTGCGCGGAGAGATACGCAGTATTTT
>TRBJ2-2|TRBV12-3/TRBV12-4|NA|NA
CASSRISVTGELFF
TGTGCCAGCAGTCGGATTTCGGTCACCGGGGAGCTGTTTTTT
>TRBJ1-1|TRBV5-5|NA|NA
CASRWADTEAFF
TGTGCCAGTCGATGGGCCGACACTGAAGCTTTCTTT
>TRBJ2-1|TRBV6-6|TRBD2|few
CANSPRGVSNEQFF
TGTGCCAACTCCCCGCGGGGGGTTAGTAATGAGCAGTTCTTC
>TRBJ1-1|TRBV5-1|TRBD1|many
CASSFGQGATEAFF
TGCGCCAGCAGCTTTGGACAGGGGGCTACTGAAGCTTTCTTT
>TRBJ1-1|TRBV6-1|NA|few
CASSATRLSPWAFF
TGTGCCAGCAGTGCCACGCGGCTTTCCCCGTGGGCTTTCTTT
>TRBJ1-2|TRBV29-1|NA|NA
CSVGISNYGYTF
TGCAGCGTCGGAATTTCTAACTATGGCTACACCTTC
>TRBJ2-4|TRBV11-1|TRBD1|NA
CASSLVHRDSKNIQYF
TGTGCCAGCAGCTTAGTTCATCGGGACAGTAAAAACATTCAGTACTTC
>TRBJ2-3|TRBV7-3|NA|NA
CASSPQPGADTQYF
TGTGCCAGCAGCCCACAGCCGGGAGCAGATACGCAGTATTTT
>TRBJ1-4|TRBV7-7|NA|few
CARRSGNRPTNEKLFF
TGTGCCAGGCGCTCAGGGAATAGGCCAACTAATGAAAAACTGTTTTTT
>TRBJ2-1|TRBV3-1|NA|NA
CASSQGPGGQFF
TGTGCCAGCAGCCAAGGCCCCGGGGGGCAGTTCTTC